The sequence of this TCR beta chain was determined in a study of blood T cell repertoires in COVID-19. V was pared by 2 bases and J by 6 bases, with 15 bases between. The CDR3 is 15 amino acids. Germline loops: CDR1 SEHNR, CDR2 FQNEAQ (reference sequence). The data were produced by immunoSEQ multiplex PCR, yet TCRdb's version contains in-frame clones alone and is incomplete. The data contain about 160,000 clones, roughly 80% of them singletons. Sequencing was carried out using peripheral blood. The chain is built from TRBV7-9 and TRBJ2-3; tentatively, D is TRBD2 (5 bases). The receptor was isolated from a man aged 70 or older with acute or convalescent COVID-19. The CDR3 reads CASSLRSGTGDTQYF. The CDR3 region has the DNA TGTGCCAGCAGCTTAAGGAGCGGCACGGGGGATACGCAGTATTTT.